This T cell receptor (beta chain) stems from a study of T cell responses to AZD1222 COVID-19 vaccine (dated by TCRdb to about 2021). Turning to the overall study: A total of 233 trial participants underwent TCR sequencing, of whom 207 had received two doses of AZD1222 and 26 had received two doses of the MenACWY control vaccine. Trial participants were enrolled into age subgroups of 18-55, 56-69 and 70-plus years, which contained about 160, 30 and 59 TCR-sequenced participants, respectively.

A note on this clone: It lacks a known antigen. Germline is not matched at one junction end, which may reflect a read error.

The CDR3 numbers 15 residues from cysteine through phenylalanine. Left in the record is the CDR3 DNA by itself, 45 bases read in frame from the first base. CDR1 and CDR2 were assigned from the germline V gene as SGHTS and YDEGEE. Broader findings and caveats from the paper: Participants were mostly white British, with more females than males. The authors suggested clonal diversity may have been underestimated. The 56-69-year group was small, and its depth increase did not reach significance, likely because of low power. After two AZD1222 doses, spike-specific TCR breadth and depth were significantly higher than at day 0 and than in MenACWY recipients. Vaccine-associated CD4 TCRs spanned the whole spike protein, with dominant responses in regions 160-218 and 743-854. Reportedly, close to half of the unique spike-specific TCRs recognized epitopes lying outside the regions that are mutated in the B.1.351 and B.1.1.7 variants. Conclusions about previously exposed vaccinees are limited because only a handful of AZD1222 recipients were SARS-CoV-2 seropositive at baseline. No day 14 peak-response samples were available, so repertoires were characterized only after the peak T cell response.

The label giving this sample's time point can be read as: about 28 days (+/-7) after the second vaccine dose. Because spike-specific TCR depth and breadth did not differ between the two schedules, AZD1222 recipients who got a second dose at roughly 4 weeks were pooled with those who got a second dose at roughly 12 weeks. Vaccinee samples came from UK trials COV001 and COV002, including a single-blind randomized controlled phase 2/3 trial of AZD1222 (ChAdOx1 nCoV-19) in healthy adults. Trial participant PBMC samples were collected at day 0 and day 28 after the second dose for TCRbeta chain sequencing. The CDR3 regions of human TCRbeta chains were analyzed by immunosequencing. In the source study's methods: Repertoire TCRs were matched against a reference library of SARS-CoV-2-specific TCRs generated with the MIRA antigen-specificity platform. Breadth meant the fraction of unique TCRs that were SARS-CoV-2-associated, whereas depth meant the fraction of total T cells that were SARS-CoV-2-associated. Using the MIRA data, every spike-specific TCR was mapped to the spike region that the TCR reacted to and assigned to either a CD4 or a CD8 class. Log10-transformed breadth and depth values were compared by one-way ANOVA with Sidak's multiple comparisons tests. TCRdb limited this immuneACCESS table to in-frame rearrangements with V and J called. A share of clones is missing; checked studies link under half to unresolved V genes, and the rest is unexplained. V and J calls plus clone size are reproduced from that table; the DNA served to infer D and trimming. The sample includes 150,000 to 180,000 clones, with around 87% observed a single time. The ten most abundant clones make up roughly 10% of the sample.

This specimen consisted of peripheral blood, obtained 28 days after the second AZD1222 dose. This receptor was obtained from an adult who received the AZD1222 COVID-19 vaccine. The chain was built from TRBV5-8 and TRBJ1-1; there is no confident call for the D gene. The nucleotide sequence reads TGTGCCAGCAGCTGGGTGATGGGAGGGAACTCTGAAGCTTTCTTT. This codes for CASSWVMGGNSEAFF. With the rest looked up from the reference TRBV5-8 and TRBJ1-1 genes rather than sequenced, the full variable domain is EAGVTQSPTHLIKTRGQQATLRCSPISGHTSVYWYQQALGLGLQFLLWYDEGEERNRGNFPPRFSGRQFPNYSSELNVNALELEDSALYLCASSWVMGGNSEAFFGQGTRLTVV.